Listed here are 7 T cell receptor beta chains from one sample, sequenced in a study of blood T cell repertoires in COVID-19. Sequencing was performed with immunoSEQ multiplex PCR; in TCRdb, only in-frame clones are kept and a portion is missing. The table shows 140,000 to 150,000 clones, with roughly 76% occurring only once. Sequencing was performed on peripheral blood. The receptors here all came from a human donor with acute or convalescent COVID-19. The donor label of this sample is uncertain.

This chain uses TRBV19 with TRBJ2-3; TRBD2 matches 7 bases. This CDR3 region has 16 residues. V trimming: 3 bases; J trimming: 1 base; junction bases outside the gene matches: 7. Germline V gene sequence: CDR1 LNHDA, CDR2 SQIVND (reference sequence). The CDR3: CASSMVLSGGTDTQYF. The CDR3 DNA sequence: TGTGCCAGTAGTATGGTACTAAGCGGGGGCACAGATACGCAGTATTTT.

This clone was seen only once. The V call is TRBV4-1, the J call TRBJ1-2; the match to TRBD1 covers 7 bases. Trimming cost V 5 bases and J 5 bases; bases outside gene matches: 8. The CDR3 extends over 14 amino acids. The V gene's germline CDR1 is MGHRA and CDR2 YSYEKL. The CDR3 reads CASSTDRELYGYTF. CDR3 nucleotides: TGCGCCAGCAGCACCGACAGGGAATTATATGGCTACACCTTC.

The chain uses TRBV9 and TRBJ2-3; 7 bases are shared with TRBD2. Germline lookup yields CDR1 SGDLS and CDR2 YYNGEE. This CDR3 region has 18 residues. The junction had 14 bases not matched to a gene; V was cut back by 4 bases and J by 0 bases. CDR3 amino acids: CASSPGTTQPTSTDTQYF. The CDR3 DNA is TGTGCCAGCAGCCCAGGGACTACCCAACCAACTAGCACAGATACGCAGTATTTT. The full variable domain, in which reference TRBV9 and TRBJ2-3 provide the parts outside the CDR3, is DSGVTQTPKHLITATGQRVTLRCSPRSGDLSVYWYQQSLDQGLQFLIQYYNGEERAKGNILERFSAQQFPDLHSELNLSSLELGDSALYFCASSPGTTQPTSTDTQYFGPGTRLTVL.

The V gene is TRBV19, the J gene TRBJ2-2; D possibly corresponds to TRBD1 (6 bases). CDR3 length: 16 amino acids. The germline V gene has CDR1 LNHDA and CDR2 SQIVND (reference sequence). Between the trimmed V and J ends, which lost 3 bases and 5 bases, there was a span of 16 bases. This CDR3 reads CASSISGGQFTGELFF. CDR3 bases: TGTGCCAGTAGTATCTCGGGCGGACAGTTTACCGGGGAGCTGTTTTTT.

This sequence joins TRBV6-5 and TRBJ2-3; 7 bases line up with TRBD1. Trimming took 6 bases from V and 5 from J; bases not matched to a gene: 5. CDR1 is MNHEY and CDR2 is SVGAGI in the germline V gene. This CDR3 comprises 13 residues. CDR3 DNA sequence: TGTGCCAGCAGCACAGGGGCGCGAGATACGCAGTATTTT. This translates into CASSTGARDTQYF.

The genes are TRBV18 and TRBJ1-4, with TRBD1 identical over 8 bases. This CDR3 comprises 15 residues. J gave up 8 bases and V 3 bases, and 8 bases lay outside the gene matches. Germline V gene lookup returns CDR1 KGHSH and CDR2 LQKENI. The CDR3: CASSPATGEEEKLFF. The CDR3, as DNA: TGTGCCAGCTCACCCGCGACAGGGGAGGAGGAAAAACTGTTTTTT. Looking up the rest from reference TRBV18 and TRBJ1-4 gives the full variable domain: NAGVMQNPRHLVRRRGQEARLRCSPMKGHSHVYWYRQLPEEGLKFMVYLQKENIIDESGMPKERFSAEFPKEGPSILRIQQVVRGDSAAYFCASSPATGEEEKLFFGSGTQLSVL.

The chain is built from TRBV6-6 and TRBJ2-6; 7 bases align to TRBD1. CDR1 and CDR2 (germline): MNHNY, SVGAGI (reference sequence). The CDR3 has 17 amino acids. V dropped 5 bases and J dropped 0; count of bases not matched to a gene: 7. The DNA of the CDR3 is TGTGCCAGCAGTCCTCGGACAGGCCGCTCTGGGGCCAACGTCCTGACTTTC. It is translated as CASSPRTGRSGANVLTF.